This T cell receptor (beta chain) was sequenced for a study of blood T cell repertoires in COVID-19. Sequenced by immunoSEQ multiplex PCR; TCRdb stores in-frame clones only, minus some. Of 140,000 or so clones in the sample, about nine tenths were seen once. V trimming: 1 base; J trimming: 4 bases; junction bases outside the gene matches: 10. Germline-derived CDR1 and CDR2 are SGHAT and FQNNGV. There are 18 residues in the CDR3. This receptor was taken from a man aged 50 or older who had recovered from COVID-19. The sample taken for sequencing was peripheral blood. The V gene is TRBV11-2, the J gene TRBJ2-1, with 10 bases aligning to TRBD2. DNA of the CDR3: TGTGCCAGCAGCTTAGTTAGCGGGGGGCCAGAAGGGTACAATGAGCAGTTCTTC. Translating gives CASSLVSGGPEGYNEQFF.